This T cell receptor (beta chain) was profiled in a study of cytotoxic CD8 clonotypes in ibrutinib-treated CLL. This clone was observed at least ten times. The antigen remains undetermined. Method: immunoSEQ multiplex PCR; TCRdb's copy keeps in-frame clones and lacks some. Of roughly 63,000 clones detected, around 52% appear once; the ten largest clones hold under 15%. Germline V gene lookup returns CDR1 SGDLS and CDR2 YYNGEE. The trim removed 0 bases at V and 6 bases at J, leaving 7 bases unmatched. The CDR3 runs 16 residues. Broader study findings: T-cell clonality at baseline went above that of age-matched healthy donors and rose and fell with circulating CD8+ T-cell counts. Public clonotypes occurred uncommonly; on treatment, they contracted or remained stable. Clonality rose at ibrutinib response, held steady in sustained remission, and fell toward baseline at progression.

The sample in question was PBMCs, obtained after 12 months of ibrutinib treatment. The TCR originated in a human donor with chronic lymphocytic leukemia. V gene TRBV9 combines with J gene TRBJ2-1, with 9 bases aligning to TRBD1. The CDR3 DNA reads as TGTGCCAGCAGCGTAGGAAGTAGGGACAGGGTCAATGAGCAGTTCTTC. This sequence encodes CASSVGSRDRVNEQFF. The variable domain in full, with the rest retrieved from reference TRBV9 and TRBJ2-1, is DSGVTQTPKHLITATGQRVTLRCSPRSGDLSVYWYQQSLDQGLQFLIQYYNGEERAKGNILERFSAQQFPDLHSELNLSSLELGDSALYFCASSVGSRDRVNEQFFGPGTRLTVL.